These 28 T cell receptor beta chains originate from one sample sequenced in a study of human T cells and chemical hapten exposure. Time point described: pre-sensitization, week 0. Treatment: therapeutic diphenylcyclopropenone sensitization with weekly scalp DPC. TCRdb reprocessed the RACE reads with MiXCR, giving one entry per CDR3 protein. The profile shows approximately 370,000 distinct CDR3 sequences, around 5.5% of them singletons. The source was whole blood, collected in connection with sensitization to the hapten diphenylcyclopropenone (DPC). The origin of the receptors is a woman aged 18-29 years with alopecia areata. Some clones in this sample may be carry-over from other donors' samples.

This chain links TRBV7-6 with TRBJ1-1; D perhaps matches TRBD1 (6 bases). Germline V gene sequence: CDR1 SGHVS, CDR2 FNYEAQ. This CDR3 has 15 residues. V was cut by 5 bases and J by 4 bases, with 17 bases left in between. The CDR3 reads CASSPTTGRGTEAFF. The CDR3 bases are TGTGCCAGCAGCCCGACGACAGGCCGGGGCACTGAAGCTTTCTTT.

Only a few counts were recorded for this clonotype. The chain uses TRBV6-2 or TRBV6-3 and TRBJ2-3; 11 bases align to TRBD2. V gave up 6 bases and J gave up 6 bases; unmatched junction bases: 11. Per germline, CDR1 MNHEY and CDR2 SVGEGT. The CDR3 has 16 residues. The CDR3 nucleotides read TGTGCCAGCAGCAGCAATCTAGCGGGGGGCGTGGATACGCAGTATTTT. Encoded protein: CASSSNLAGGVDTQYF.

At least ten counts were recorded for this clonotype. The V and J genes are TRBV10-3 and TRBJ2-7; D is unresolved. Germline V gives CDR1 ENHRY, CDR2 SYGVKD. CDR3 length equals 13 residues. Trimming took off 3 bases at V and 9 bases at J, with 15 bases between the two ends. The CDR3: CAISEGESFGQYF. As DNA, the CDR3 is TGTGCCATCAGTGAAGGTGAATCTTTCGGGCAGTACTTC.

This clonotype was detected ten times or more. This rearrangement joins TRBV7-2 to TRBJ1-5; D is undetermined. The CDR3 is 18 residues long. Trimming took 3 bases from V and 5 from J, leaving 23 bases between them. Germline V lookup: CDR1 SGHTA, CDR2 FQGNSA. The CDR3 DNA reads as TGTGCCAGCAGCTTTGTTTTTCGGATCCCAAGACCTTATCAGCCCCAGCATTTT. It yields the protein CASSFVFRIPRPYQPQHF.

There are many counts of this clonotype. The chain is built from TRBV13 and TRBJ2-2, with D unclear. Germline V gene sequence: CDR1 PRHDT, CDR2 FYEKMQ (reference sequence). The ends were cut back, 5 bases at V and 4 bases at J, with 5 bases in the middle. This CDR3 has 12 amino acids. CDR3 protein: CASSHLTGELFF. DNA for the CDR3: TGTGCCAGCAGCCACCTCACCGGGGAGCTGTTTTTT.

This clonotype has a handful of counts. This rearrangement joins TRBV28 to TRBJ2-5; tentative D call: TRBD2 (6 bases). Germline CDR1 is MDHEN and CDR2 is SYDVKM. V was pared by 6 bases and J by 4 bases, with 18 bases between. CDR3 size: 15 residues. CDR3: CASSLGSGGVETQYF. The CDR3 nucleotides read TGTGCCAGCAGCCTCGGAAGTGGAGGGGTAGAGACCCAGTACTTC.

This clonotype was seen a few times. The genes are TRBV4-2 and TRBJ2-3; D unresolved. This CDR3 is 14 amino acids long. V dropped 0 bases and J dropped 4 bases, with 8 bases sitting between them. The V gene's germline CDR1 is LGHNA and CDR2 YNFKEQ. CDR3 sequence reads: CASSQEAASDTQYF. The CDR3 nucleotides read TGTGCCAGCAGCCAAGAGGCAGCATCAGATACGCAGTATTTT.

CDR3: CAIKGDYEQYF. CDR3 nucleotide sequence: TGTGCCATCAAGGGTGATTACGAGCAGTACTTC. The chain carries TRBV10-3 and TRBJ2-7, with D unclear. This CDR3 is built from 11 residues. Germline CDR1 is ENHRY and CDR2 is SYGVKD. Deletions cut 7 bases from V and 4 bases from J, with 8 bases between.

This clonotype was picked up one time. A read error may explain this, as a much larger clone is one base away. The V gene is TRBV6-2 or TRBV6-3, the J gene TRBJ2-3; TRBD2 aligns across 8 bases. With V trimmed by 5 bases and J by 4 bases, 11 bases remained unmatched. Germline CDR1 reads MNHEY; CDR2 reads SVGEGT. The CDR3 extends over 16 amino acids. The CDR3 protein is CASSHTAGEGADTQYF. The CDR3 region has the DNA TGTGCCAGCAGTCATACAGCGGGGGAGGGGGCAGATACGCAGTATTTT.

This clonotype has only a few counts. The chain carries TRBV3-1 and TRBJ2-1; D gene uncertain. CDR1 is LGHDT, CDR2 YNNKEL, per germline (reference sequence). The germline V and J ends were trimmed by 0 bases and 10 bases, with 10 bases remaining between them. CDR3 length equals 13 residues. Here the CDR3 reads CASSQEGVHEQFF. CDR3 bases: TGTGCCAGCAGCCAAGAAGGCGTGCACGAGCAGTTCTTC.

This clonotype was found many times. The gene calls are TRBV9 and TRBJ2-7; 9 nucleotides agree with TRBD2. The CDR3 is 16 amino acids. V dropped 0 bases and J dropped 5; count of bases not matched to a gene: 9. The germline V gene encodes CDR1 SGDLS and CDR2 YYNGEE. This chain's CDR3 is CASSVATRGGLNEQYF. In DNA, the CDR3 is TGTGCCAGCAGCGTAGCTACGCGGGGGGGCCTCAACGAGCAGTACTTC.

This clonotype was detected a few times. The chain has TRBV9 and TRBJ1-1; 12 bases agree with TRBD1. The V segment lost 2 bases and the J segment 8 bases; nucleotides outside the gene matches: 1. Germline CDR1 SGDLS, CDR2 YYNGEE. The CDR3 spans 13 residues. In DNA, the CDR3 is TGTGCCAGCAGCGTGGGGACAGGGGGCGAAGCTTTCTTT. This encodes CASSVGTGGEAFF.

The table lists this clonotype with many counts. At one boundary the junction diverges from the germline segment, which might be a read error. The rearrangement links TRBV7-2 to TRBJ1-2; D is unclear. Germline loops: CDR1 SGHTA, CDR2 FQGNSA. This CDR3 contains 13 residues. The CDR3 DNA is TGTGCCAGCAGACCTAGATTTTCCTATCGCTACACCTTC. Its translation is CASRPRFSYRYTF.

This clonotype was observed at least ten times. The DNA of the CDR3 is TGCGCCAGCAGCTTGGAATGGGGCGGAGATCAGCCCCAGCATTTT. This gives the protein CASSLEWGGDQPQHF. V usage is TRBV5-1 and J usage is TRBJ1-5, with a tentative D call TRBD1 (5 bases). Germline loops: CDR1 SGHRS, CDR2 YFSETQ. The CDR3 sequence is 15 residues long. The ends were cut back, 0 bases at V and 5 bases at J, with 12 bases in the middle.

This clonotype was observed a few times. The J gene is TRBJ2-5, the V gene TRBV18, with D maybe TRBD1 (6 bases). The CDR3 sequence is 13 residues long. Germline assignment: CDR1 KGHSH and CDR2 LQKENI. Trimming left V 4 bases short and J 7 bases short, with 13 bases between. CDR3 DNA: TGTGCCAGCTCACAAGCAGGGGAAGGGACCCAGTACTTC. Its protein product is CASSQAGEGTQYF.

This clonotype has just a few counts. V gene TRBV20-1 combines with J gene TRBJ1-5, with no clear D. Trimming left V 0 bases short and J 2 bases short, with 14 bases between. The CDR3 has 16 amino acids. Germline CDR1 DFQATT, CDR2 SNEGSKA (reference sequence). CDR3 in DNA: TGCAGTGCTAGAGATATATTTTTGGCGGGCAATCAGCCCCAGCATTTT. It is translated as CSARDIFLAGNQPQHF.

CDR3 nucleotide sequence: TGTGCCAGCAGTGACTCGAGGCCCGTCACTCACTCCGAGCAGTACTTC. Its translation is CASSDSRPVTHSEQYF. The rearrangement uses TRBV6-4 and TRBJ2-7; D remains unclear. The V gene's germline CDR1 is MRHNA and CDR2 SNTAGT. Trimming took off 0 bases at V and 6 bases at J, with 18 bases between the two ends. CDR3 length: 16 amino acids.

This clonotype was seen at least ten times. The genes are TRBV27 and TRBJ1-1, with 7 bases fitting TRBD1. CDR1 and CDR2 (germline): MNHEY, SMNVEV (reference sequence). CDR3 length: 15 amino acids. Trimming took 5 bases from V and 1 from J; bases not matched to a gene: 7. CDR3 in DNA: TGTGCCAGCAGTCCATGGGACAGAAAGAACACTGAAGCTTTCTTT. Translation gives CASSPWDRKNTEAFF.

The J gene is TRBJ2-1, the V gene TRBV4-2; weak D call: TRBD1 (7 bases). CDR3 length: 15 amino acids. CDR1 and CDR2 from the germline V gene are LGHNA and YNFKEQ. Trimming left V 6 bases short and J 5 bases short, with 17 bases between. The CDR3 nucleotides are TGTGCCAGCAGTCTCGGACAGGTAGCGGACAATGAGCAGTTCTTC. This gives the protein CASSLGQVADNEQFF.

A few counts support this clonotype. CDR3 coding DNA: TGTGCCAGCAGCCAACCTCCCTTAGGGGGGAGTTCACCCCTCCACTTT. It encodes CASSQPPLGGSSPLHF. The V gene is TRBV4-2, the J gene TRBJ1-6, with a possible D match to TRBD1 (6 bases). Per germline, CDR1 LGHNA and CDR2 YNFKEQ. The CDR3 loop spans 16 amino acids. The ends were cut back, 2 bases at V and 9 bases at J, with 17 bases in the middle.

This clonotype was recorded at least ten times. The V and J genes are TRBV6-5 and TRBJ2-1; 9 nucleotides line up with TRBD2. This CDR3 contains 16 residues. V shed 5 bases, J shed 4 bases, and the junction held 9 bases outside the gene matches. The germline V gene has CDR1 MNHEY and CDR2 SVGAGI. This chain's CDR3 is CASSAGGTAFYNEQFF. The CDR3 DNA is TGTGCCAGCAGTGCGGGAGGGACAGCCTTTTACAATGAGCAGTTCTTC.

In this sample, this clonotype turned up a few times. The chain links TRBV7-2 to TRBJ2-4, with TRBD1 as a possible D gene (6 bases). This CDR3 region has 18 residues. With 4 bases removed from V and 0 bases from J, the gap between germline ends came to 19 bases. Germline CDR1 is SGHTA and CDR2 is FQGNSA. CDR3 protein: CASSSRQVDLLAKNIQYF. The CDR3 coding sequence is TGTGCCAGCAGCTCCCGACAGGTCGACTTACTAGCCAAAAACATTCAGTACTTC.

This clonotype is medium-sized (0.01 to 0.1%). The V gene is TRBV6-4, the J gene TRBJ2-3; TRBD2 might be the D (5 bases). This CDR3 spans 13 amino acids. CDR1 and CDR2 (germline): MRHNA, SNTAGT. Trimming stripped 8 bases from V and 8 bases from J, with 17 bases between. In DNA form, the CDR3 reads TGTGCCAGCGGTAACGACGTTCGGGGTACGCAGTATTTT. Residues: CASGNDVRGTQYF.

This clonotype was detected a few times. The J gene is TRBJ1-1, the V gene TRBV6-2 or TRBV6-3; D perhaps matches TRBD1 (6 bases). Germline V gives CDR1 MNHEY, CDR2 SVGEGT. The CDR3 totals 12 residues. V was trimmed by 5 bases and J by 6 bases, leaving 10 bases between them. The chain's CDR3 is CASSRTGSEAFF. For the CDR3, the DNA is TGTGCCAGCAGTCGCACAGGGTCTGAAGCTTTCTTT.

V and J are TRBV4-1 and TRBJ2-7; tentative D call: TRBD2 (5 bases). Germline assignment: CDR1 MGHRA and CDR2 YSYEKL. The length of the CDR3 is 13 residues. Trimming shortened V by 2 bases and J by 3 bases, and 8 bases separated the two germline ends. This CDR3 is CASSQREDYEQYF. The DNA of the CDR3 is TGCGCCAGCAGCCAACGGGAAGACTACGAGCAGTACTTC.

This clonotype was counted between two and nine times. The gene calls are TRBV10-3 and TRBJ2-3; tentatively, D is TRBD1 or TRBD2 (5 bases each). The CDR3 is 16 residues long. V lost 7 bases, J lost 0 bases, and 17 bases lay in between. From germline, CDR1 is ENHRY and CDR2 SYGVKD. The CDR3 DNA is TGTGCCATCAAAGGCGAGGGGCAGCCTAGCACAGATACGCAGTATTTT. This codes for CAIKGEGQPSTDTQYF.

At least ten counts were recorded for this clonotype. The genes are TRBV28 and TRBJ2-7; 15 nucleotides match TRBD2. The ends lost 3 bases at V and 4 bases at J; junction bases unmatched: 7. CDR3 length: 17 amino acids. The germline V gene has CDR1 MDHEN and CDR2 SYDVKM. The CDR3 spells CASSFPGLAGGVYEQYF. CDR3 coding DNA: TGTGCCAGCAGTTTCCCGGGACTAGCGGGGGGAGTGTACGAGCAGTACTTC.

The genes are TRBV9 and TRBJ2-5; TRBD2 is a possible D gene (5 bases). V lost 4 bases and J 5 bases, leaving 15 bases between the germline ends. From germline, CDR1 is SGDLS and CDR2 YYNGEE. The CDR3 sequence is 14 residues long. CDR3 nucleotides: TGTGCCAGCAGCTCCAACCAGCGAGGGGAGACCCAGTACTTC. This codes for CASSSNQRGETQYF.